This TCR beta chain was recovered during a study of blood T cell dynamics during melanoma immunotherapy. Study outcomes and limitations: PBMC repertoires of eventual disease-control patients split at W3 into clonality or diversity gains.

Assay: immunoSEQ multiplex PCR; the TCRdb copy retains only in-frame clones and omits some. The repertoire holds 11,000 or so clones, less than 90% seen once, with about 16% in the top ten. This CDR3 comprises 14 residues. V was cut by 4 bases and J by 5 bases, with 15 bases left in between. Germline CDR1 reads SGHDT; CDR2 reads YYEEEE. Time point meaning: week 3, after first cycle of checkpoint inhibitor. Blood was drawn before treatment and at week 3 after checkpoint blockade. Response was assessed by RECIST 1.1 at 12 weeks, except two rapid progressors. No patient had earlier systemic cancer treatment, concurrent immunosuppressants, or another active cancer. This clone was detected once. Its specificity is unknown.

Material: blood, obtained from a patient treated with checkpoint blockade. This sequence originates from a human donor with melanoma. The V gene is TRBV5-6, the J gene TRBJ1-2; D might be TRBD1 (5 bases). This CDR3 is CASSGGTDPYGYTF. CDR3 nucleotides: TGTGCCAGCAGCGGAGGGACGGATCCATATGGCTACACCTTC.